This T cell receptor beta chain was obtained from a study of PD-1 blockade in classical Hodgkin lymphoma. The V gene's germline CDR1 is SGHNT and CDR2 YYREEE (reference sequence). This CDR3 is 15 amino acids long. Trimming took 0 bases from V and 4 from J, leaving 10 bases between them. Points on this clone: Its antigen is unknown.

After autologous stem cell transplantation all patients relapsed, and prior brentuximab vedotin exposure differed between cohorts. Regarding the study as a whole: While CD8+ TCR diversity did not rise significantly by C4D1, CD4+ TCR diversity did. Patients with a complete response exhibited baseline diversity comparable to newly diagnosed patients. Healthy donors reportedly exceeded newly diagnosed patients in baseline TCR diversity. Why repertoires differed is undefined; disease activity or prior therapy possibly contributed.

Assay used: immunoSEQ multiplex PCR; TCRdb lists only in-frame clones, some missing. The table lists roughly 30,000 clones, 60% to 75% of them singletons. The TCR comes from a human donor with classical Hodgkin lymphoma. The source was peripheral blood mononuclear cells (PBMCs), collected before the second cycle of nivolumab. The chain joins TRBV5-4 to TRBJ2-2; TRBD1 or TRBD2 may be the D gene (5 bases each). The CDR3 spells CASSLVGVGTGELFF. Here the CDR3 DNA reads TGTGCCAGCAGCTTGGTGGGGGTGGGCACCGGGGAGCTGTTTTTT.